The 27 T cell receptor beta chains in this list originate from one sample, sequenced in a study of beta chain features in type 1 diabetes. The study's findings and limits: People with Type 1 diabetes carried modestly yet significantly shorter TCRB CDR3s in all four CD4+ subsets.

Expressed TCRB transcripts were sequenced, since all the RNA that had been isolated was reverse transcribed. Some clones are missing from TCRdb's copy, which holds only in-frame ones; the method was immunoSEQ multiplex PCR. The sample carries hundreds of thousands of clones, 14% to 15% recorded once. Their antigen targets remain unknown. Sequencing was done on a sample of naive CD4+ T cells from blood. The origin of the receptors is a young man with type 1 diabetes.

This clone was found a few times. This chain's CDR3 is CASRVRTDRYYEQYF. CDR3 DNA: TGTGCCAGCAGGGTCCGGACGGACAGGTACTACGAGCAGTACTTC. The chain recombines TRBV5-6 with TRBJ2-7, with 7 bases lining up with TRBD1. Per germline, CDR1 SGHDT and CDR2 YYEEEE. The CDR3 sequence is 15 residues long. J lost 3 bases, V lost 5 bases, and 11 bases had no gene match.

Ten or more counts support this clone. The chain links TRBV23-1 to TRBJ1-1; D perhaps matches TRBD1 (5 bases). TRBV23-1 is given ORF status, its function remaining uncertain. This CDR3 has 12 amino acids. V was cut by 9 bases and J by 6 bases, with 14 bases left in between. The CDR3 bases are TGCGCCAGGAGACAGTCATGGGCTGAAGCTTTCTTT. Translated: CARRQSWAEAFF.

Points on this clone: Relative to the germline gene, one junction end is altered; a read error may explain this. The rearrangement joins TRBV5-1 to TRBJ2-7; perhaps TRBD1 as D (6 bases). This CDR3 comprises 15 residues. CDR1 and CDR2 (germline): SGHRS, YFSETQ. The CDR3 is CASSEGQDGGQSYNF. The CDR3 region has the DNA TGCGCCAGCAGCGAAGGGCAAGATGGTGGACAGAGCTACAACTTC.

This clone was observed once. The CDR3 is CASSLDPGVYEQYF. For the CDR3, the DNA is TGTGCCAGCAGCTTGGATCCAGGGGTATACGAGCAGTACTTC. This chain links TRBV5-4 with TRBJ2-7; D may be TRBD1 (6 bases). V shed 0 bases and J shed 4 bases, with 11 bases lying between them. Germline CDR1 and CDR2: SGHNT and YYREEE (reference sequence). The CDR3 is made up of 14 amino acids.

This clone was found a few times. This chain links TRBV21-1 with TRBJ2-7; TRBD2, the table's D call, lacks a check against the DNA. TRBV21-1 is labeled a pseudogene. The length of the CDR3 is 15 residues. Here the CDR3 DNA reads TGTGCCAGCACCCCAGAGGGAGGAGTCAACTACGAGCAGTACTTC. This codes for CASTPEGGVNYEQYF.

The chain combines TRBV4-2 with TRBJ2-1, with D perhaps TRBD2 (6 bases). From germline, CDR1 is LGHNA and CDR2 YNFKEQ. The CDR3 runs 14 residues. V was trimmed by 4 bases and J by 4 bases, leaving 11 bases between them. The CDR3 reads CASSRLAPYNEQFF. The CDR3 nucleotides read TGTGCCAGCAGCCGCCTAGCGCCATACAATGAGCAGTTCTTC.

The chain carries TRBV30 and TRBJ2-3; 9 bases map to TRBD2. From germline, CDR1 is GTSNPN and CDR2 SVGIG (reference sequence). The junction had 5 bases not matched to a gene; V was cut back by 2 bases and J by 5 bases. This CDR3 is 14 amino acids long. The CDR3 region is CAWSLAGLLDTQYF. DNA for the CDR3: TGTGCCTGGAGTCTAGCGGGGCTCCTAGATACGCAGTATTTT.

This chain connects TRBV6-5 to TRBJ2-7; 11 bases match TRBD2. The CDR3 totals 13 residues. Trimming removed 6 bases from V and 3 bases from J; junction bases left unmatched: 1. Germline-derived CDR1 and CDR2 are MNHEY and SVGAGI. The CDR3 bases are TGTGCCAGCAGGGGGACTAGCGGCTACGAGCAGTACTTC. Protein: CASRGTSGYEQYF.

This clone showed up just a few times. The V gene is TRBV5-1, the J gene TRBJ2-4; D possibly corresponds to TRBD2 (5 bases). The V end lost 0 bases, the J end lost 12 bases, and 13 bases lay between the germline ends. The germline V gene has CDR1 SGHRS and CDR2 YFSETQ. CDR3 length: 13 amino acids. The CDR3, as DNA: TGCGCCAGCAGCTTGGTGCCGGACTCGAATCAGTACTTC. It translates to CASSLVPDSNQYF.

The chain uses TRBV5-4 and TRBJ2-1; 7 bases are a match to TRBD2. J was trimmed by 3 bases and V by 0 bases; bases with no gene match: 6. Germline-derived CDR1 and CDR2 are SGHNT and YYREEE (reference sequence). CDR3 length: 16 residues. This CDR3 reads CASSLAGGSNYNEQFF. The CDR3 nucleotides are TGTGCCAGCAGCTTGGCCGGCGGGAGCAACTACAATGAGCAGTTCTTC.

V and J are TRBV5-4 and TRBJ1-1, with a weak D call TRBD1 (5 bases). Germline values: CDR1 SGHNT, CDR2 YYREEE (reference sequence). The CDR3 spans 13 residues. Trimming pared 5 bases from V and 4 bases from J, leaving 12 bases between. The CDR3 DNA reads TGTGCCAGCAGGCTACCCCAGGGCACTGAAGCTTTCTTT. Its translation is CASRLPQGTEAFF.

V is TRBV2 and J is TRBJ2-2; 8 nucleotides match TRBD1. Germline trimming cut 6 bases from V and 1 base from J; bases unmatched to any gene: 1. Per the germline V gene, CDR1 is SNHLY and CDR2 is FYNNEI. The CDR3 is 14 amino acids. The CDR3 sequence is CASRGTGNTGELFF. CDR3 DNA: TGTGCCAGCAGAGGGACAGGGAACACCGGGGAGCTGTTTTTT.

The rearrangement links TRBV7-2 to TRBJ2-5, with D maybe TRBD2 (5 bases). The ends were cut back, 5 bases at V and 5 bases at J, with 21 bases in the middle. Germline lookup yields CDR1 SGHTA and CDR2 FQGNSA. This CDR3 contains 16 residues. CDR3 amino acids: CASSELPRAGEETQYF. DNA of the CDR3: TGTGCCAGCAGCGAATTGCCGAGGGCTGGGGAGGAGACCCAGTACTTC.

The rearrangement joins TRBV7-2 to TRBJ2-7, with 10 nucleotides matching TRBD2. Unmatched junction bases numbered 9, after V lost 2 bases and J lost 5 bases. CDR3 length: 16 residues. CDR1 is SGHTA, CDR2 FQGNSA, per germline. DNA for the CDR3: TGTGCCAGCAGCTTAATAGCTAGCGGGGGTTGGGACGAGCAGTACTTC. It yields the protein CASSLIASGGWDEQYF.

The rearrangement joins TRBV5-6 to TRBJ2-7; TRBD2 matches at 7 bases. The CDR3 sequence is 14 residues long. V lost 6 bases to trimming and J lost 2 bases; unmatched junction nucleotides: 8. The germline V gene has CDR1 SGHDT and CDR2 YYEEEE. The CDR3 loop is CASTPAGVAYEQYF. CDR3 coding DNA: TGTGCCAGCACCCCGGCGGGGGTGGCCTACGAGCAGTACTTC. Variable domain in full (rest from reference TRBV5-6 and TRBJ2-7): DAGVTQSPTHLIKTRGQQVTLRCSPKSGHDTVSWYQQALGQGPQFIFQYYEEEERQRGNFPDRFSGHQFPNYSSELNVNALLLGDSALYLCASTPAGVAYEQYFGPGTRLTVT.

This clone was seen only a few times. The chain combines TRBV5-1 with TRBJ2-2; TRBD1 agrees at 8 bases. Trimming took 4 bases from V and 6 from J; bases not matched to a gene: 11. The CDR3 is 16 residues long. The germline gives CDR1 SGHRS, CDR2 YFSETQ. The DNA of the CDR3 is TGCGCCAGCAGCCCCGGACAGGGAGGAGGCGCCGGGGAGCTGTTTTTT. It specifies CASSPGQGGGAGELFF.

This clone has only a few counts. The rearrangement uses TRBV7-2 and TRBJ2-2, with D possibly matching TRBD2 (7 bases). This CDR3 contains 17 residues. Per the germline V gene, CDR1 is SGHTA and CDR2 is FQGNSA. V lost 5 bases to trimming and J lost 5 bases, with 21 bases between them. Written as DNA, the CDR3 is TGTGCCAGCAGCCCGGATAGGGGAGGGGGTAGAACCGGGGAGCTGTTTTTT. It translates to CASSPDRGGGRTGELFF.

The chain links TRBV5-4 to TRBJ2-1; TRBD1 agrees at 11 bases. This CDR3 is built from 16 residues. Germline V lookup: CDR1 SGHNT, CDR2 YYREEE (reference sequence). The junction had 6 bases not matched to a gene; V was cut back by 4 bases and J by 3 bases. The CDR3 is CASSPGQGADYNEQFF. The CDR3 DNA sequence: TGTGCCAGCAGCCCTGGACAGGGGGCTGACTACAATGAGCAGTTCTTC.

A single count supports this clone. Here the CDR3 reads CASSPWTGSSGANVLTF. CDR3 sequence (DNA): TGCGCCAGCAGCCCGTGGACGGGAAGCTCTGGGGCCAACGTCCTGACTTTC. The J gene is TRBJ2-6, the V gene TRBV5-1; tentatively, D is TRBD2 (5 bases). V was cut by 4 bases and J by 0 bases, with 14 bases left in between. Looked up from germline, CDR1 is SGHRS and CDR2 is YFSETQ. The CDR3 runs to 17 residues.

The rearrangement links TRBV29-1 to TRBJ1-2; D is ambiguous. The CDR3 loop spans 13 amino acids. Germline V gene data show CDR1 as SQVTM and CDR2 as ANQGSEA. V was trimmed by 4 bases and J by 6 bases, leaving 15 bases between them. The CDR3 region has the DNA TGCAGCGTTGGCGGCTGGCAGCTGAATGGCTACACCTTC. Translation gives CSVGGWQLNGYTF.

This clone was counted between two and nine times. The chain has TRBV6-6 and TRBJ2-7; 11 nucleotides align to TRBD1. CDR3 length: 15 residues. From germline, CDR1 is MNHNY and CDR2 SVGAGI (reference sequence). V shed 2 bases and J 5 bases; nucleotides not matched to a gene: 5. Written as DNA, the CDR3 is TGTGCCAGCAGTTACCCCGGGACAGGGGGGCACGAGCAGTACTTC. Translating it yields CASSYPGTGGHEQYF.

About this clone itself: Other DNA sequences from this sample encode an identical CDR3 as well. DNA for the CDR3: TGTGCCAGCAGTTTGCAGGGGGCCAAAAACATTCAGTACTTC. Protein sequence: CASSLQGAKNIQYF. The chain is built from TRBV27 and TRBJ2-4; possibly TRBD1 for D (6 bases). Germline V gives CDR1 MNHEY, CDR2 SMNVEV (reference sequence). Trimming left V 3 bases short and J 1 base short, with 7 bases between. There are 14 residues in the CDR3.

This clone was seen only a few times. CDR3 sequence reads: CASRSGTGSNEQYF. CDR3 nucleotide sequence: TGCGCCAGTAGATCGGGGACAGGTAGCAACGAGCAGTACTTC. This chain links TRBV5-1 with TRBJ2-7, with 8 bases matching TRBD1. Germline V gives CDR1 SGHRS, CDR2 YFSETQ. The ends lost 8 bases at V and 5 bases at J; junction bases unmatched: 12. The CDR3 extends over 14 amino acids.

This chain joins TRBV11-2 and TRBJ1-2, with 9 bases identical to TRBD1. CDR3 size: 16 residues. Germline-derived CDR1 and CDR2 are SGHAT and FQNNGV. With 7 bases clipped from V and 7 bases from J, the junction kept 16 bases outside the gene matches. CDR3 loop: CASKGGQDRGSGGYTF. The CDR3, as DNA: TGTGCCAGCAAGGGAGGGCAGGACAGGGGTTCGGGTGGCTACACCTTC. Full variable domain (rest looked up from reference TRBV11-2 and TRBJ1-2): EAGVAQSPRYKIIEKRQSVAFWCNPISGHATLYWYQQILGQGPKLLIQFQNNGVVDDSQLPKDRFSAERLKGVDSTLKIQPAKLEDSAVYLCASKGGQDRGSGGYTFGSGTRLTVV.

V usage is TRBV19 and J usage is TRBJ2-1; 9 nucleotides align to TRBD2. Germline V gene sequence: CDR1 LNHDA, CDR2 SQIVND (reference sequence). This CDR3 is 15 amino acids long. With 4 bases clipped from V and 2 bases from J, the junction kept 3 bases outside the gene matches. The CDR3 reads CASSSSSGTYNEQFF. The DNA for the CDR3 is TGTGCCAGTAGTAGTTCTAGCGGGACCTACAATGAGCAGTTCTTC.

This clone was seen only a few times. The V and J genes are TRBV21-1 and TRBJ2-7; TRBD2 is the table's D call, not checked against the DNA. TRBV21-1 is deemed a pseudogene. The CDR3 sequence is 14 residues long. CDR3 region: CASSKVASFSEQYF. For the CDR3, the DNA is TGTGCCAGCAGCAAAGTGGCTAGTTTCTCCGAGCAGTACTTC.

This clone occurred a few times. This rearrangement joins TRBV29-1 to TRBJ1-1; D gene ambiguous. Trimming stripped 6 bases from V and 1 base from J, with 12 bases between. Germline V gene data show CDR1 as SQVTM and CDR2 as ANQGSEA. The CDR3 runs 13 residues. The CDR3 sequence is CSVRVQQNTEAFF. Written as DNA, the CDR3 is TGCAGCGTCCGGGTCCAACAGAACACTGAAGCTTTCTTT.